This T cell receptor beta chain was retrieved from a study of T cell changes during pregnancy in multiple sclerosis. CDR1 is SQVTM and CDR2 is ANQGSEA in the germline V gene. CDR3 length equals 13 residues. V lost 4 bases and J lost 2; bases outside the gene matches: 2. Assay: immunoSEQ multiplex PCR; the TCRdb copy retains only in-frame clones and omits some. Of some 94,000 clones in the sample, 80% to 95% were seen once. The chain joins TRBV29-1 to TRBJ2-7; 10 bases are shared with TRBD1. This sequence originates from a female donor with multiple sclerosis, enrolled in a pregnancy study. Sequences were derived from peripheral blood, sampled in the first trimester of pregnancy. DNA of the CDR3: TGCAGCGTTGGGACAGGGGGTACCTACGAGCAGTACTTC. Its translation: CSVGTGGTYEQYF.